This TCR beta chain appears in the sequencing data of a study of T cells in Graves' hyperthyroidism and ophthalmopathy. Researchers amplified the TCR beta CDR3 regions from RNA transcripts. The HTBI primer set was used in a first-round RT-PCR of the TCR CDR3. TCRdb reprocessed the multiplex PCR reads via MiXCR and lists one record per CDR3 protein. Altogether about 640,000 distinct CDR3 sequences are present, roughly 20% being singletons, with the ten largest covering under 35%. Ophthalmopathy patients had moderate-to-severe active disease, CAS ≥3, NOSPECS ≥4, and disease duration under 3 months. The PBMCs had their origin in roughly 9.4 ml of fresh peripheral blood. The CDR3 is 17 amino acids. V trimming: 6 bases; J trimming: 0 bases; junction bases outside the gene matches: 7. As to this clonotype: Its antigen remains unknown.

Study outcomes and limitations: Ophthalmopathy, as predicted by the model, came a median roughly 6.5 months after the prediction.

Sequenced sample: blood. The chain uses TRBV12-3 or TRBV12-4 and TRBJ2-6, with 8 nucleotides matching TRBD1. This receptor was taken from a man in his thirties or forties with Graves' ophthalmopathy. The CDR3 region is CASRKGQVPSGANVLTF. CDR3 nucleotides: TGTGCCAGCAGAAAGGGACAGGTCCCCTCTGGGGCCAACGTCCTGACTTTC.